Sequencing of this T cell receptor beta chain was carried out in a study of CD4 T cell repertoires in COVID-19. Sequencing was done directly on freshly isolated, uncultured memory T cells. Deletions cut 5 bases from V and 0 bases from J, with 13 bases between. Germline loops: CDR1 MNHEY, CDR2 SVGAGI. The CDR3 loop spans 15 amino acids. TCRdb's copy holds only in-frame clones and misses some; the assay was immunoSEQ multiplex PCR. The data show about 75,000 clones, approximately 83% seen once. The chain carries TRBV6-5 and TRBJ1-2, with D unresolved. The TCR sequence derives from a human donor who had COVID-19. Sequenced material: CD4+ T cells from peripheral blood, taken after recovery from COVID-19. CDR3 protein: CASSNFPDPNYGYTF. For the CDR3, the DNA is TGTGCCAGCAGTAACTTTCCGGACCCTAACTATGGCTACACCTTC.